The rows below give T cell receptor beta chains drawn from one sample of a study of CD8+CD57+ T cells in acquired aplastic anemia. TCRdb fed the reads into MiXCR, producing one record per CDR3 protein. The data contain 300,000 or so distinct CDR3 sequences, 56% of them seen just once; the ten biggest clones take up 1.3%. Sequenced material: sorted CD4+, CD8+, or CD8+CD57+ T cells (not recorded which) from PBMCs. The receptors shown here come from a human donor with aplastic anemia. Each CDR3 is given with its conserved first and last residue. The order of the fields is J gene, V gene, D gene, clone size, CDR3 protein, CDR3 DNA. D genes are given only for firm matches. Part of the rows lack a size; the others show once, few, many or a class for expanded clones.

J gene: TRBJ2-7; V gene: TRBV18; D gene: TRBD2; clone size: .; CDR3 protein: CASYGEGSYEQYF; CDR3 DNA: TGTGCTTCGTACGGGGAGGGCTCCTACGAGCAGTACTTC
J gene: TRBJ2-3; V gene: TRBV20-1; D gene: TRBD2; clone size: .; CDR3 protein: CSARGTSGPSTDTQYF; CDR3 DNA: TGCAGTGCTAGGGGGACTAGCGGACCTAGCACAGATACGCAGTATTTT
J gene: TRBJ1-4; V gene: TRBV19; D gene: .; clone size: .; CDR3 protein: CASSMIEIQVEKLFF; CDR3 DNA: TGTGCCAGTAGTATGATCGAGATACAGGTTGAAAAACTGTTTTTT
J gene: TRBJ1-2; V gene: TRBV25-1; D gene: TRBD1; clone size: .; CDR3 protein: CASSEGGTGGALYGYTF; CDR3 DNA: TGTGCCAGCAGTGAAGGAGGGACAGGGGGGGCTCTCTATGGCTACACCTTC
J gene: TRBJ2-7; V gene: TRBV2; D gene: TRBD2; clone size: .; CDR3 protein: CASRNTSGTADYEQYF; CDR3 DNA: TGTGCCAGCAGGAATACTAGCGGGACCGCGGACTACGAGCAGTACTTC
J gene: TRBJ1-5; V gene: TRBV10-3; D gene: .; clone size: few; CDR3 protein: CATAEGDSNQPQHF; CDR3 DNA: TGTGCCACCGCGGAGGGCGATAGCAATCAGCCCCAGCATTTT
J gene: TRBJ1-1; V gene: TRBV7-8; D gene: TRBD1; clone size: .; CDR3 protein: CASSSISTGSEAFF; CDR3 DNA: TGTGCCAGCAGCTCAATATCGACAGGGTCTGAAGCTTTCTTT
J gene: TRBJ2-7; V gene: TRBV7-6; D gene: .; clone size: .; CDR3 protein: CASSLAPSQHEQYF; CDR3 DNA: TGTGCCAGCAGCTTAGCGCCCTCCCAACACGAGCAGTACTTC
J gene: TRBJ1-1; V gene: TRBV29-1; D gene: .; clone size: .; CDR3 protein: CSVGGGPTEAFF; CDR3 DNA: TGCAGCGTTGGGGGGGGGCCGACTGAAGCTTTCTTT
J gene: TRBJ1-1; V gene: TRBV5-4; D gene: .; clone size: .; CDR3 protein: CASSLASEAFF; CDR3 DNA: TGTGCCAGCAGCTTGGCTTCGGAAGCTTTCTTT
J gene: TRBJ1-2; V gene: TRBV6-5; D gene: .; clone size: .; CDR3 protein: CASSYSSGINYGYTF; CDR3 DNA: TGTGCCAGCAGTTACTCGTCAGGGATTAACTATGGCTACACCTTC
J gene: TRBJ2-5; V gene: TRBV20-1; D gene: .; clone size: .; CDR3 protein: CSARVPGGETQYF; CDR3 DNA: TGCAGTGCTAGAGTTCCAGGAGGGGAGACCCAGTACTTC
J gene: TRBJ2-3; V gene: TRBV7-6; D gene: .; clone size: .; CDR3 protein: CASSRWTTDTQYF; CDR3 DNA: TGTGCCAGCAGCAGATGGACCACAGATACGCAGTATTTT
J gene: TRBJ1-1; V gene: TRBV5-1; D gene: .; clone size: many; CDR3 protein: CASTTQGEGTEAFF; CDR3 DNA: TGCGCCAGCACGACACAGGGAGAGGGCACTGAAGCTTTCTTT
J gene: TRBJ1-5; V gene: TRBV10-3; D gene: .; clone size: .; CDR3 protein: CAISNINRDKYSNQPQHF; CDR3 DNA: TGTGCCATCAGTAACATTAACAGGGACAAGTATAGCAATCAGCCCCAGCATTTT
J gene: TRBJ2-7; V gene: TRBV7-2; D gene: TRBD2; clone size: once; CDR3 protein: CASSFLQSGGNEQYF; CDR3 DNA: TGTGCCAGCAGCTTCCTCCAGAGCGGGGGAAACGAGCAGTACTTC
J gene: TRBJ1-2; V gene: TRBV20-1; D gene: .; clone size: few; CDR3 protein: CSASPMGSGYTF; CDR3 DNA: TGCAGTGCTAGCCCGATGGGTTCCGGCTACACCTTC
J gene: TRBJ2-7; V gene: TRBV5-1; D gene: .; clone size: many; CDR3 protein: CASSPGREQYF; CDR3 DNA: TGCGCCAGCAGCCCCGGGCGGGAGCAGTACTTC
J gene: TRBJ1-1; V gene: TRBV5-8; D gene: TRBD1; clone size: many; CDR3 protein: CASSLTQGAGFGAFF; CDR3 DNA: TGTGCCAGCAGCTTAACCCAGGGGGCTGGTTTCGGGGCTTTCTTT
J gene: TRBJ2-7; V gene: TRBV15; D gene: TRBD2; clone size: few; CDR3 protein: CATSSGRGRALREQYF; CDR3 DNA: TGTGCCACCAGCAGTGGGCGGGGGAGGGCCCTCCGCGAGCAGTACTTC
J gene: TRBJ1-2; V gene: TRBV25-1; D gene: TRBD1; clone size: many; CDR3 protein: CASSDSGTGVYGYTF; CDR3 DNA: TGTGCCAGCAGTGATTCCGGGACAGGGGTTTATGGCTACACCTTC
J gene: TRBJ2-1; V gene: TRBV20-1; D gene: TRBD2; clone size: many; CDR3 protein: CSQKKLAGDYNEQFF; CDR3 DNA: TGCAGTCAGAAAAAACTAGCGGGAGACTACAATGAGCAGTTCTTC
J gene: TRBJ2-7; V gene: TRBV7-9; D gene: .; clone size: few; CDR3 protein: CASSPGHLYEQYF; CDR3 DNA: TGTGCCAGCAGTCCCGGACACCTCTACGAGCAGTACTTC
J gene: TRBJ2-1; V gene: TRBV12-3/TRBV12-4; D gene: .; clone size: .; CDR3 protein: CASSYGRDSDTF; CDR3 DNA: TGTGCCAGCAGTTACGGGAGGGACAGTGACACGTTC
J gene: TRBJ2-5; V gene: TRBV2; D gene: TRBD2; clone size: many; CDR3 protein: CASRETSGAPVTQYF; CDR3 DNA: TGTGCCAGCAGGGAGACTAGCGGAGCCCCAGTGACCCAGTACTTC
J gene: TRBJ2-3; V gene: TRBV12-3/TRBV12-4; D gene: TRBD1; clone size: many; CDR3 protein: CASSPTGTVGVGTQYF; CDR3 DNA: TGTGCCAGCAGTCCCACCGGGACAGTTGGGGTAGGTACGCAGTATTTT
J gene: TRBJ2-7; V gene: TRBV14; D gene: .; clone size: once; CDR3 protein: CASSQVRDRKYEQYF; CDR3 DNA: TGTGCCAGCAGCCAAGTAAGGGATCGGAAATACGAGCAGTACTTC
J gene: TRBJ1-4; V gene: TRBV2; D gene: .; clone size: many; CDR3 protein: CATKPGYTNEKLFF; CDR3 DNA: TGTGCCACCAAACCGGGATATACTAATGAAAAACTGTTTTTT
J gene: TRBJ1-2; V gene: TRBV12-3/TRBV12-4; D gene: .; clone size: many; CDR3 protein: CASSWGGDGYTF; CDR3 DNA: TGTGCCAGCAGTTGGGGGGGCGATGGCTACACCTTC
J gene: TRBJ2-7; V gene: TRBV20-1; D gene: .; clone size: many; CDR3 protein: CSARDPRGGALSTYEQYF; CDR3 DNA: TGCAGTGCTAGAGATCCGAGAGGGGGGGCCTTATCGACCTACGAGCAGTACTTC
J gene: TRBJ1-3; V gene: TRBV2; D gene: .; clone size: .; CDR3 protein: CAVQGGGNTIYF; CDR3 DNA: TGTGCCGTACAGGGAGGCGGAAACACCATATATTTT
J gene: TRBJ2-7; V gene: TRBV5-4; D gene: TRBD2; clone size: .; CDR3 protein: CASRRLAGGYEQYF; CDR3 DNA: TGTGCCAGCAGAAGACTAGCGGGAGGCTACGAGCAGTACTTC
J gene: TRBJ2-2; V gene: TRBV5-8; D gene: .; clone size: .; CDR3 protein: CASSLRQGELFF; CDR3 DNA: TGTGCCAGCAGCTTGCGACAGGGGGAGCTGTTTTTT
J gene: TRBJ2-5; V gene: TRBV7-8; D gene: .; clone size: .; CDR3 protein: CASSLSRDRLKTQYF; CDR3 DNA: TGTGCCAGCAGCTTGAGCCGGGATCGACTGAAGACCCAGTACTTC
J gene: TRBJ1-2; V gene: TRBV7-2; D gene: .; clone size: .; CDR3 protein: CASSLVEGVGNTF; CDR3 DNA: TGTGCCAGCAGCTTAGTTGAGGGGGTTGGAAACACCTTC
J gene: TRBJ1-5; V gene: TRBV6-5; D gene: .; clone size: many; CDR3 protein: CASSYSRSDQPQHF; CDR3 DNA: TGTGCCAGCAGTTACTCAAGGTCCGATCAGCCCCAGCATTTT
J gene: TRBJ2-4; V gene: TRBV29-1; D gene: .; clone size: many; CDR3 protein: CSVAGRAKNIQYF; CDR3 DNA: TGCAGCGTTGCAGGGAGAGCCAAAAACATTCAGTACTTC
J gene: TRBJ2-7; V gene: TRBV7-8; D gene: .; clone size: .; CDR3 protein: CASTLRRGSEQYF; CDR3 DNA: TGTGCCAGCACCTTGCGGCGAGGGAGCGAGCAGTACTTC
J gene: TRBJ1-5; V gene: TRBV7-9; D gene: TRBD1; clone size: many; CDR3 protein: CASRGTGLGNQPQHF; CDR3 DNA: TGTGCCAGCAGAGGGACAGGGCTCGGCAATCAGCCCCAGCATTTT
J gene: TRBJ2-1; V gene: TRBV11-2; D gene: TRBD2; clone size: .; CDR3 protein: CASSLVGLAGANEQFF; CDR3 DNA: TGTGCCAGCAGCTTAGTCGGACTAGCGGGAGCCAATGAGCAGTTCTTC
J gene: TRBJ2-3; V gene: TRBV4-1; D gene: .; clone size: many; CDR3 protein: CASSQSGLRTDTQYF; CDR3 DNA: TGCGCCAGCAGCCAATCGGGACTCCGCACAGATACGCAGTATTTT
J gene: TRBJ2-4; V gene: TRBV24-1; D gene: .; clone size: .; CDR3 protein: CATSDPGEQNIQYF; CDR3 DNA: TGTGCCACCAGTGATCCAGGGGAGCAAAACATTCAGTACTTC
J gene: TRBJ2-3; V gene: TRBV2; D gene: TRBD2; clone size: .; CDR3 protein: CASSEAGWGGADTQYF; CDR3 DNA: TGTGCCAGCAGTGAAGCGGGGTGGGGAGGGGCAGATACGCAGTATTTT
J gene: TRBJ2-5; V gene: TRBV7-9; D gene: .; clone size: .; CDR3 protein: CAGSFRGQETQYF; CDR3 DNA: TGTGCCGGCAGCTTCCGAGGCCAAGAGACCCAGTACTTC
J gene: TRBJ2-6; V gene: TRBV5-5; D gene: TRBD2; clone size: many; CDR3 protein: CASSRSGGLSSGANVLTF; CDR3 DNA: TGTGCCAGCAGCCGTAGCGGGGGGCTCAGCTCTGGGGCCAACGTCCTGACTTTC
J gene: TRBJ2-1; V gene: TRBV20-1; D gene: .; clone size: .; CDR3 protein: CSPRDSVDEQFF; CDR3 DNA: TGCAGTCCCAGGGACTCGGTCGATGAGCAGTTCTTC
J gene: TRBJ2-7; V gene: TRBV20-1; D gene: .; clone size: .; CDR3 protein: CSARALRNSHYEQYF; CDR3 DNA: TGCAGTGCTAGAGCCTTGCGGAACAGCCACTACGAGCAGTACTTC
J gene: TRBJ2-5; V gene: TRBV20-1; D gene: .; clone size: .; CDR3 protein: CSARDPTGNQETQYF; CDR3 DNA: TGCAGTGCTAGAGATCCTACAGGGAACCAAGAGACCCAGTACTTC
J gene: TRBJ2-7; V gene: TRBV6-5; D gene: .; clone size: .; CDR3 protein: CASGAGTAYEQYF; CDR3 DNA: TGTGCCAGCGGAGCAGGAACCGCCTACGAGCAGTACTTC